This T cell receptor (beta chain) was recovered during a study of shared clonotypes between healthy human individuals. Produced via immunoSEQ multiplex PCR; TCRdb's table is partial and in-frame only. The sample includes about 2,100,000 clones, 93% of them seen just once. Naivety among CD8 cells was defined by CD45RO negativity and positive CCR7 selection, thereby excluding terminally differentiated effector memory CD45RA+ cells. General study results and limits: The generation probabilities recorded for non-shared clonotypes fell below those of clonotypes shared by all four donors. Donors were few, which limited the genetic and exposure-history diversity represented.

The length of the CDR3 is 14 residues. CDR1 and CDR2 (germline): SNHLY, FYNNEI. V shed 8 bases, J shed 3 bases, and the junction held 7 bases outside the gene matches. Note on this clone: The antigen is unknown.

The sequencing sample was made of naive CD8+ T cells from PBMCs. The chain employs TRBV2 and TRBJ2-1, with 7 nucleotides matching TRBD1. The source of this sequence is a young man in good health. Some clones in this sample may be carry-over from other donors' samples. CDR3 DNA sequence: TGTGCCAGCCTACAGGGGTCGAACTACAATGAGCAGTTCTTC. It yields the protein CASLQGSNYNEQFF.